The rows below give T cell receptor beta chains drawn from one sample of a study of blood T cell repertoires in COVID-19. Some clones are missing from TCRdb's copy, which holds only in-frame ones; the method was immunoSEQ multiplex PCR. The sample has about 70,000 clones; 75% to 90% are singletons. The sample taken for sequencing was peripheral blood. Receptor source: a middle-aged man with active COVID-19. CDR3s include the opening cysteine and the closing phenylalanine or tryptophan. Each record gives: clone size, D gene, J gene, V gene, CDR3 DNA, CDR3 protein. D genes are given only for firm matches. Clone size is not always given. Where it is, it says once, few, many or a class for expanded clones.

clone size: -
D gene: -
J gene: TRBJ1-2
V gene: TRBV29-1
CDR3 DNA: TGCAGCGTTGAGGAGGGCAGTTTCCACACCTTC
CDR3 protein: CSVEEGSFHTF

clone size: -
D gene: TRBD1
J gene: TRBJ1-5
V gene: TRBV19
CDR3 DNA: TGTGCCAGTAGGACAGGGCAGGGCAATCAGCCCCAGCATTTT
CDR3 protein: CASRTGQGNQPQHF

clone size: -
D gene: TRBD1
J gene: TRBJ1-4
V gene: TRBV15
CDR3 DNA: TGTGCCACCAGCAGAGACAGGGTCGGGGCAGGGGGCGTTTTTTTT
CDR3 protein: CATSRDRVGAGGVFF

clone size: -
D gene: TRBD2
J gene: TRBJ2-2
V gene: TRBV13
CDR3 DNA: TGTGCCAGCAGCTCCCCTAGCGGGGGGGACACCGGGGAGCTGTTTTTT
CDR3 protein: CASSSPSGGDTGELFF

clone size: -
D gene: TRBD1
J gene: TRBJ1-6
V gene: TRBV5-8
CDR3 DNA: TGTGCCAGCAGGGGACAGAGCTCCTATAATTCACCCCTCCACTTT
CDR3 protein: CASRGQSSYNSPLHF

clone size: -
D gene: TRBD2
J gene: TRBJ2-1
V gene: TRBV6-5
CDR3 DNA: TGTGCCAGCAGGCAGGGGACTAGCGTTTACAATGAGCAGTTCTTC
CDR3 protein: CASRQGTSVYNEQFF

clone size: -
D gene: -
J gene: TRBJ2-1
V gene: TRBV4-3
CDR3 DNA: TGCGCCAGCAGCCAAGGGTCCCAGCGCCTCAACAATGAGCAGTTCTTC
CDR3 protein: CASSQGSQRLNNEQFF

clone size: -
D gene: -
J gene: TRBJ2-1
V gene: TRBV4-3
CDR3 DNA: TGCGCCAGCAGCCAAGGTAGCTCCGTTTACAATGAGCAGTTCTTC
CDR3 protein: CASSQGSSVYNEQFF

clone size: -
D gene: TRBD2
J gene: TRBJ2-1
V gene: TRBV27
CDR3 DNA: TGTGCCAGCAGTTACGGGGGGGGGTCTGTAGTCGATGAGCAGTTCTTC
CDR3 protein: CASSYGGGSVVDEQFF

clone size: -
D gene: -
J gene: TRBJ2-5
V gene: TRBV7-9
CDR3 DNA: TGTGCCAGCAGCTTGGGTCTAGCTCAAGAGACCCAGTACTTC
CDR3 protein: CASSLGLAQETQYF

clone size: few
D gene: TRBD1
J gene: TRBJ2-2
V gene: TRBV5-1
CDR3 DNA: TGCGCCAGCAGATCCACAGGGGCCCGAACCGGGGAGCTGTTTTTT
CDR3 protein: CASRSTGARTGELFF

clone size: -
D gene: TRBD2
J gene: TRBJ2-3
V gene: TRBV2
CDR3 DNA: TGTGCCAGCAGTTTGGGACTAGCGGGGGGCACAGATACGCAGTATTTT
CDR3 protein: CASSLGLAGGTDTQYF

clone size: -
D gene: TRBD2
J gene: TRBJ2-7
V gene: TRBV6-5
CDR3 DNA: TGTGCCAGCAGTCTACTAGCGGGGGGCTCTTACGAGCAGTACTTC
CDR3 protein: CASSLLAGGSYEQYF

clone size: -
D gene: -
J gene: TRBJ2-7
V gene: TRBV5-5
CDR3 DNA: TGTGCCAGCCGTCCGACGGCATCACTCCTCAGGGACTACGAGCAGTACTTC
CDR3 protein: CASRPTASLLRDYEQYF

clone size: -
D gene: TRBD2
J gene: TRBJ2-3
V gene: TRBV10-3
CDR3 DNA: TGTGCCATCAGGAGAGGCGGGGGTCCGGGGGATACGCAGTATTTT
CDR3 protein: CAIRRGGGPGDTQYF

clone size: -
D gene: TRBD1
J gene: TRBJ1-2
V gene: TRBV5-8
CDR3 DNA: TGTGCCAGCTTCCCTCAGGGGGCCTACTATGGCTACACCTTC
CDR3 protein: CASFPQGAYYGYTF

clone size: -
D gene: TRBD1
J gene: TRBJ1-1
V gene: TRBV19
CDR3 DNA: TGTGCCACCAGGACAGGTCACGCGGGGAGAAACACTGAAGCTTTCTTT
CDR3 protein: CATRTGHAGRNTEAFF

clone size: once
D gene: -
J gene: TRBJ2-5
V gene: TRBV5-5
CDR3 DNA: TGTGCCAGCAGCTTGCGAACCGCCGGAGAGACCCAGTACTTC
CDR3 protein: CASSLRTAGETQYF

clone size: once
D gene: -
J gene: TRBJ2-3
V gene: TRBV4-1
CDR3 DNA: TGCGCCAGCAGCCAAACTCCCCAGGTCACAGATACGCAGTATTTT
CDR3 protein: CASSQTPQVTDTQYF

clone size: -
D gene: -
J gene: TRBJ1-2
V gene: TRBV19
CDR3 DNA: TGTGCCAGTAGTAGGACCGCTTCCCGACAGGAAGCTAACTATGGCTACACCTTC
CDR3 protein: CASSRTASRQEANYGYTF

clone size: once
D gene: -
J gene: TRBJ2-7
V gene: TRBV20-1
CDR3 DNA: TGCAGTGCCCAAGGAGTCGTTGAGCAGTACTTC
CDR3 protein: CSAQGVVEQYF

clone size: -
D gene: -
J gene: TRBJ1-1
V gene: TRBV7-9
CDR3 DNA: TGTGCCAGCAGCTTCAGTTCGAGGGCGTACGCTTTCTTT
CDR3 protein: CASSFSSRAYAFF

clone size: -
D gene: -
J gene: TRBJ1-1
V gene: TRBV7-5
CDR3 DNA: TGTGCCAGAAAGCAGACATGGGTGGTGACTGAAGCTTTCTTT
CDR3 protein: CARKQTWVVTEAFF

clone size: -
D gene: -
J gene: TRBJ2-1
V gene: TRBV7-8
CDR3 DNA: TGTGCCAGCAGGTTATTCGACAGGACCTCCTACAATGAGCAGTTCTTC
CDR3 protein: CASRLFDRTSYNEQFF

clone size: -
D gene: -
J gene: TRBJ2-3
V gene: TRBV14
CDR3 DNA: TGTGCCAGCAGCCAGGGCTGGGCGGGTACGCAGTATTTT
CDR3 protein: CASSQGWAGTQYF

clone size: -
D gene: -
J gene: TRBJ2-5
V gene: TRBV6-4
CDR3 DNA: TGTGCCAGCAGTGACTCGAGGTCAGAGACCCAGTACTTC
CDR3 protein: CASSDSRSETQYF

clone size: few
D gene: -
J gene: TRBJ1-1
V gene: TRBV5-6
CDR3 DNA: TGTGCCAGCAGCTTGGTACAGAGGAACACTGAAGCTTTCTTT
CDR3 protein: CASSLVQRNTEAFF

clone size: few
D gene: TRBD1
J gene: TRBJ2-2
V gene: TRBV6-5
CDR3 DNA: TGTGCCAGCAGACAGGGGGAATTTCCCACCGGGGAGCTGTTTTTT
CDR3 protein: CASRQGEFPTGELFF

clone size: -
D gene: TRBD1
J gene: TRBJ1-2
V gene: TRBV7-2
CDR3 DNA: TGTGCCAGCAGCTTAGGAAACAGGGGCTACTATGGCTACACCTTC
CDR3 protein: CASSLGNRGYYGYTF

clone size: -
D gene: TRBD1
J gene: TRBJ2-5
V gene: TRBV9
CDR3 DNA: TGTGCCAGCAGCTCCTCAGGGGGTCCACAAGAGACCCAGTACTTC
CDR3 protein: CASSSSGGPQETQYF

clone size: -
D gene: TRBD2
J gene: TRBJ2-1
V gene: TRBV19
CDR3 DNA: TGTGCCACCATGCAGACTAGCGGTAGCTCCTACAATGAGCAGTTCTTC
CDR3 protein: CATMQTSGSSYNEQFF

clone size: -
D gene: -
J gene: TRBJ2-7
V gene: TRBV19
CDR3 DNA: TGTGCCAGTAGTGTAGGCAGGGGCTACGAGCAGTACTTC
CDR3 protein: CASSVGRGYEQYF

clone size: -
D gene: -
J gene: TRBJ1-1
V gene: TRBV2
CDR3 DNA: TGTGCCAGCAGGATAGGACAGAAAGGTGGAGCTTTCTTT
CDR3 protein: CASRIGQKGGAFF

clone size: -
D gene: TRBD1
J gene: TRBJ1-6
V gene: TRBV2
CDR3 DNA: TGTGCCAGCAGTAAACAGGGGGCACGAGGGCTCTCCTATAATTCACCCCTCCACTTT
CDR3 protein: CASSKQGARGLSYNSPLHF

clone size: -
D gene: TRBD1
J gene: TRBJ1-5
V gene: TRBV16
CDR3 DNA: TGTGCCAGCAGCCAACTTACAGGGGGCAATCAGCCCCAGCATTTT
CDR3 protein: CASSQLTGGNQPQHF

clone size: -
D gene: TRBD1
J gene: TRBJ2-7
V gene: TRBV27
CDR3 DNA: TGTGCCAGCAGTTTAGCGGCCCCGGGACAGGGAAACTACGAGCAGTACTTC
CDR3 protein: CASSLAAPGQGNYEQYF

clone size: -
D gene: -
J gene: TRBJ1-5
V gene: TRBV2
CDR3 DNA: TGTGCCAGCAGTGAAGTCGCACAACGCAATCAGCCCCAGCATTTT
CDR3 protein: CASSEVAQRNQPQHF

clone size: -
D gene: -
J gene: TRBJ2-1
V gene: TRBV6-5
CDR3 DNA: TGTGCCAGCAGTCTACAGTCTCCCCTCTACAATGAGCAGTTCTTC
CDR3 protein: CASSLQSPLYNEQFF

clone size: -
D gene: -
J gene: TRBJ1-2
V gene: TRBV7-2
CDR3 DNA: TGTGCCAGCAGCTTAGACCCAGGGAACTATGGCTACACCTTC
CDR3 protein: CASSLDPGNYGYTF

clone size: -
D gene: -
J gene: TRBJ2-5
V gene: TRBV5-1
CDR3 DNA: TGCGCCAGCACTACAGGCCCGGTAACGGAGACCCAGTACTTC
CDR3 protein: CASTTGPVTETQYF